This entry lists 28 T cell receptor beta chains sequenced from one sample in a study of shared T cell receptors in the human thymus. Clones were sequenced by immunoSEQ multiplex PCR, and TCRdb holds only the in-frame ones, with some missing. The sample has about 610,000 clones, approximately 88% seen once; the top ten hold about 0.01%. The sample also formed part of further work on human thymus T cells.

Sequencing used thymocytes. These receptors all stem from a boy under two years old with a congenital heart defect.

The chain uses TRBV28 and TRBJ2-1, with TRBD1 matching over 9 bases. This CDR3 spans 15 amino acids. Germline values: CDR1 MDHEN, CDR2 SYDVKM. V was pared by 5 bases and J by 2 bases, with 4 bases of the junction left unmatched. The CDR3 loop is CASSIGQGTYNEQFF. For the CDR3, the DNA is TGTGCCAGCAGTATCGGACAGGGGACCTACAATGAGCAGTTCTTC.

The CDR3 DNA is TGTGCCAGCAGCTTGGGGAGTTCTAGCTACGAGCAGTACTTC. The encoded protein is CASSLGSSSYEQYF. The genes are TRBV5-6 and TRBJ2-7; no clear D. Germline V gene data show CDR1 as SGHDT and CDR2 as YYEEEE. V was shortened by 0 bases and J by 3 bases, with 10 bases between the two germline ends. This CDR3 has 14 amino acids.

A note on this clone: At one of its ends the junction is not consistent with the germline gene, which may arise from a read error. V and J are TRBV29-1 and TRBJ2-3, with 8 nucleotides matching TRBD1. The CDR3 has 8 residues. Germline values: CDR1 SQVTM, CDR2 ANQGSEA. Here the CDR3 DNA reads TGCAGCGTCCGGACAGGGAATTTT. Protein: CSVRTGNF.

This clone appeared once. The chain links TRBV13 to TRBJ2-3; 7 bases are shared with TRBD2. The germline CDR1 and CDR2 sequences are PRHDT and FYEKMQ (reference sequence). The V segment lost 1 base and the J segment 7 bases; nucleotides outside the gene matches: 11. The CDR3 is made up of 16 amino acids. The CDR3 reads CASSLAWREWGNTQYF. The CDR3 DNA reads as TGTGCCAGCAGCTTAGCGTGGCGGGAGTGGGGCAATACGCAGTATTTT.

The V gene is TRBV6-1, the J gene TRBJ2-5; TRBD1 matches 7 bases. Trimming at V came to 2 bases and at J to 5 bases, leaving 8 bases not matched to a gene. From germline, CDR1 is MNHNS and CDR2 SASEGT. This CDR3 has 15 amino acids. In nucleotides, the CDR3 is TGTGCCAGCAGTGAAACCTTGACAGGGCCCGAGACCCAGTACTTC. Amino acids: CASSETLTGPETQYF.

The gene calls are TRBV5-4 and TRBJ1-2; weak D call: TRBD1 (5 bases). Germline assignment: CDR1 SGHNT and CDR2 YYREEE (reference sequence). The V end was cut by 1 base, the J end by 8 bases, with 12 bases between. The CDR3 covers 13 residues. CDR3 DNA: TGTGCCAGCAGCTTGACGACAGAGAGGGGCTACACCTTC. It encodes CASSLTTERGYTF.

The chain couples TRBV4-3 to TRBJ2-6, with D maybe TRBD1 (5 bases). The CDR3 sequence is 15 residues long. V lost 5 bases, J lost 2 bases, and 10 bases lay in between. Per germline, CDR1 LGHNA and CDR2 YSLEER. The CDR3 loop is CASSTGLAGANVLTF. In nucleotides, the CDR3 is TGCGCCAGCAGCACAGGTTTAGCTGGGGCCAACGTCCTGACTTTC.

V gene TRBV10-1 combines with J gene TRBJ2-7; 8 nucleotides agree with TRBD2. Germline CDR1 and CDR2: WNHNN and SYGVQD (reference sequence). Unmatched junction bases numbered 5, after V lost 6 bases and J lost 4 bases. The CDR3 contains 13 residues. CDR3 bases: TGCGCCAGCAGCCCCGGGGGGGTATACGAGCAGTACTTC. This sequence encodes CASSPGGVYEQYF.

This sequence joins TRBV19 and TRBJ1-3, with TRBD1 matching over 7 bases. Trimming removed 9 bases from V and 0 bases from J; junction bases left unmatched: 8. The CDR3 contains 15 residues. Germline loops: CDR1 LNHDA, CDR2 SQIVND (reference sequence). CDR3 coding DNA: TGTGCCAGCGGGAAGGGACAGCTCTCTGGAAACACCATATATTTT. This gives the protein CASGKGQLSGNTIYF. Full variable domain (missing parts from reference TRBV19 and TRBJ1-3): DGGITQSPKYLFRKEGQNVTLSCEQNLNHDAMYWYRQDPGQGLRLIYYSQIVNDFQKGDIAEGYSVSREKKESFPLTVTSAQKNPTAFYLCASGKGQLSGNTIYFGEGSWLTVV.

V usage is TRBV15 and J usage is TRBJ1-2; D not certain. Between the trimmed V and J ends, which lost 3 bases and 8 bases, there was a span of 10 bases. The CDR3 has 12 residues. Germline V gene sequence: CDR1 LNHNV, CDR2 YYDKDF (reference sequence). DNA of the CDR3: TGTGCCACCAGCAGGGGTACGGAGGGCTACACCTTC. Amino acid sequence: CATSRGTEGYTF.

CDR3 amino acids: CASSQLAGGPIDTQYF. The DNA for the CDR3 is TGTGCCAGCAGTCAACTAGCGGGAGGGCCGATTGATACGCAGTATTTT. This chain connects TRBV5-6 to TRBJ2-3, with TRBD2 matching 13 bases. With 5 bases clipped from V and 6 bases from J, the junction kept 9 bases outside the gene matches. Germline values: CDR1 SGHDT, CDR2 YYEEEE. CDR3 length: 16 amino acids.

This chain links TRBV7-2 with TRBJ2-1; 10 bases are shared with TRBD2. Germline CDR1 reads SGHTA; CDR2 reads FQGNSA. V gave up 0 bases and J gave up 4 bases; unmatched junction bases: 6. CDR3 size: 17 residues. The CDR3 sequence: CASSLAYEREGYNEQFF. The CDR3 nucleotides read TGTGCCAGCAGCTTAGCTTACGAGCGGGAGGGATACAATGAGCAGTTCTTC.

This clone was seen only once. The genes are TRBV7-9 and TRBJ1-1; unclear D gene. The V and J ends lost 2 bases and 3 bases respectively, with 7 bases between them. The CDR3 runs 13 residues. From germline, CDR1 is SEHNR and CDR2 FQNEAQ (reference sequence). The CDR3 here is CASSLSRDTEAFF. The CDR3 DNA reads as TGTGCCAGCAGCTTATCCCGTGACACTGAAGCTTTCTTT.

The V and J genes are TRBV5-1 and TRBJ2-7; 7 bases align to TRBD2. This CDR3 contains 17 residues. In germline, CDR1 is SGHRS, CDR2 YFSETQ. Trimming removed 4 bases from V and 3 bases from J; junction bases left unmatched: 16. CDR3 sequence reads: CASSPRDPEGGLYEQYF. For the CDR3, the DNA is TGCGCCAGCAGCCCCCGGGACCCCGAGGGAGGGCTCTACGAGCAGTACTTC.

J is TRBJ2-7 and V is TRBV5-1; 7 bases agree with TRBD2. The V gene's germline CDR1 is SGHRS and CDR2 YFSETQ. The CDR3 runs 19 residues. The junction had 17 bases not matched to a gene; V was cut back by 0 bases and J by 2 bases. The CDR3 bases are TGCGCCAGCAGCTTGGTTCGATCAAGCGGGACGGAGGGGCCCTACGAGCAGTACTTC. This encodes CASSLVRSSGTEGPYEQYF.

This clone was seen just once. The chain uses TRBV15 and TRBJ2-7, with TRBD2 matching 9 bases. The CDR3 is 16 residues long. The V segment lost 0 bases and the J segment 1 base; nucleotides outside the gene matches: 4. CDR1 LNHNV and CDR2 YYDKDF come from the germline V gene (reference sequence). In nucleotides, the CDR3 is TGTGCCACCAGCAGAGACGAGCGGGGGGCTTCCTACGAGCAGTACTTC. Translating gives CATSRDERGASYEQYF.

The chain joins TRBV18 to TRBJ2-1; 7 nucleotides agree with TRBD2. Trimming took 3 bases from V and 2 from J; bases not matched to a gene: 13. The CDR3 loop spans 18 amino acids. In germline, CDR1 is KGHSH, CDR2 LQKENI. The CDR3 coding sequence is TGTGCCAGCTCACCCACACTTGGGTGGGGGGGACCCTACAATGAGCAGTTCTTC. Its protein product is CASSPTLGWGGPYNEQFF.

The chain uses TRBV4-3 and TRBJ2-4, with TRBD1 as a possible D gene (6 bases). The V end lost 3 bases, the J end lost 1 base, and 10 bases lay between the germline ends. The CDR3 has 15 amino acids. The germline V gene has CDR1 LGHNA and CDR2 YSLEER. CDR3 in DNA: TGCGCCAGCAGCCACCTACAGGGCGCCAAAAACATTCAGTACTTC. Protein: CASSHLQGAKNIQYF.

This rearrangement joins TRBV11-2 to TRBJ2-2, with D possibly being TRBD1 (6 bases). CDR3 size: 12 residues. Germline V gives CDR1 SGHAT, CDR2 FQNNGV. V shed 11 bases and J shed 0 bases, with 7 bases lying between them. The CDR3 loop reads CAGTTNTGELFF. Here the CDR3 DNA reads TGTGCCGGGACAACGAACACCGGGGAGCTGTTTTTT.

This chain uses TRBV5-1 with TRBJ2-5; 10 bases are a match to TRBD2. Germline CDR1 SGHRS, CDR2 YFSETQ. The ends lost 5 bases at V and 3 bases at J; junction bases unmatched: 1. CDR3 length equals 13 residues. CDR3 sequence (DNA): TGCGCCAGCAGGAGCGGGAGGGAAGAGACCCAGTACTTC. It codes for CASRSGREETQYF.

This chain connects TRBV27 to TRBJ2-7; possibly TRBD1 for D (6 bases). CDR3 length: 19 amino acids. Trimming removed 3 bases from V and 2 bases from J, with 26 bases in between. Germline CDR1 reads MNHEY; CDR2 reads SMNVEV (reference sequence). CDR3 loop: CASSLSPNRDRKGPYEQYF. In nucleotides, the CDR3 is TGTGCCAGCAGTTTGAGTCCCAACAGGGATCGTAAAGGGCCCTACGAGCAGTACTTC.

For the CDR3, the DNA is TGCGCCAGCAGCCGCCTAGGGACTAGCGGGAGTCTTGGCGGGGTCAATGAGCAGTTCTTC. This sequence encodes CASSRLGTSGSLGGVNEQFF. V usage is TRBV4-1 and J usage is TRBJ2-1; 14 nucleotides agree with TRBD2. The CDR3 contains 20 residues. The ends lost 4 bases at V and 6 bases at J; junction bases unmatched: 17. The germline V gene has CDR1 MGHRA and CDR2 YSYEKL.

V gene TRBV7-9 combines with J gene TRBJ2-7; TRBD2 is a possible D gene (5 bases). Trimming took 0 bases from V and 3 from J, leaving 15 bases between them. This CDR3 is 16 amino acids long. Germline lookup yields CDR1 SEHNR and CDR2 FQNEAQ (reference sequence). CDR3 amino acids: CASSLALSSRDYEQYF. DNA of the CDR3: TGTGCCAGCAGCTTAGCGCTGTCTAGCCGAGACTACGAGCAGTACTTC.

This clone was counted only a few times. The chain employs TRBV28 and TRBJ2-7, with 11 positions matching TRBD2. Germline V gene data show CDR1 as MDHEN and CDR2 as SYDVKM. With V trimmed by 5 bases and J by 0 bases, 6 bases remained unmatched. The length of the CDR3 is 16 residues. CDR3 in amino acids: CASSTSGTSGSYEQYF. The CDR3 bases are TGTGCCAGCAGTACCTCCGGGACTAGCGGCTCCTACGAGCAGTACTTC.

The chain recombines TRBV14 with TRBJ1-1, with 9 bases lining up with TRBD1. The CDR3 loop spans 15 amino acids. Germline V gene data show CDR1 as SGHDN and CDR2 as FVKESK. The V and J ends lost 3 bases and 3 bases, in that order; junction bases with no gene match: 5. This chain's CDR3 is CASSQRTGAYTEAFF. DNA of the CDR3: TGTGCCAGCAGCCAGAGGACAGGGGCCTACACTGAAGCTTTCTTT.

The J gene is TRBJ2-7, the V gene TRBV19; D possibly corresponds to TRBD2 (6 bases). Trimming removed 1 base from V and 2 bases from J, with 21 bases in between. The CDR3 totals 18 residues. The germline V gene has CDR1 LNHDA and CDR2 SQIVND (reference sequence). Written as DNA, the CDR3 is TGTGCCAGTAGTATAGGAGCGGCGGGCGGGACCCCACCCTACGAGCAGTACTTC. Protein: CASSIGAAGGTPPYEQYF.

In this sample, this clone turned up once. V gene TRBV6-5 combines with J gene TRBJ2-5; 9 bases line up with TRBD2. The closer fit of TRBJ2-7 to the DNA end suggests the J call may be wrong. Germline V gene lookup returns CDR1 MNHEY and CDR2 SVGAGI. This CDR3 is 14 amino acids long. The CDR3 sequence: CASSGGGAPYEQYF. CDR3 coding DNA: TGTGCCAGCAGTGGCGGGGGGGCTCCCTACGAGCAGTACTTC.

The chain recombines TRBV28 with TRBJ1-2, with D tentatively TRBD1 (6 bases). With 2 bases removed from V and 7 bases from J, the gap between germline ends came to 23 bases. This CDR3 is built from 17 residues. The germline V gene has CDR1 MDHEN and CDR2 SYDVKM. CDR3 residues: CASSLLHRASRFRGYTF. The CDR3 DNA reads TGTGCCAGCAGTTTACTCCACAGGGCGTCTCGATTTCGTGGCTACACCTTC.